This paragraph reports one TCR beta chain. Its antigen remains undetermined. Base quality data are lacking; no much larger clone is found one base away. TCRbeta CDR3 regions were amplified from genomic DNA by means of the immunoSEQ Assay, a bias-controlled multiplex PCR. Under the source paper's analysis protocol: The number of nucleated cells in each sample was estimated from the amplification of reference gene primers within the assay. To quantify the absolute abundance of each unique TCRbeta CDR3 rearrangement, sequence reads were collapsed and filtered. For each sample, productive Simpson clonality was calculated as the square root of Simpson's diversity index across productive rearrangements. TCRdb retrieved this table from immuneACCESS and kept in-frame rearrangements only. Not all clones are present; in checked studies, unresolved V genes account for under half, and no reason is known for the remainder. Clone size and V and J calls were adopted from that table, with D and trimming inferred from the DNA. Here the sample has about 200,000 clones; nearly 90% occur a single time. The ten biggest clones cover roughly a sixth of the sample.

The entry originates in a study of blood T cell repertoires in COVID-19 (dated by TCRdb to about 2020). Study-level background: Samples covering the acute and convalescent phases of COVID-19 were provided by collaborators in the United States, Italy and Spain. The prospective study material was composed of cDNA or gDNA derived from T cells, B-cell-depleted T cells, or PBMCs. Deeply sampled blood TCRbeta repertoires from subjects exposed to, actively infected with, or recovered from COVID-19 were included in the dataset. The repertoires were made available in a free public database intended to serve as a resource for research on the immune response to SARS-CoV-2. The samples were drawn from the first 160 participants of the ongoing ImmuneRACE study and from 1,254 subjects provided by 6 global collaborators. Nearly every sample came with metadata listing a de-identified subject ID, COVID-19 status, age in years and sex. Where available, HLA class I and class II types were obtained from metadata supplied by the sample provider rather than from assay-based typing. What the research found in general, with its limitations: The quantity of clinical and demographic metadata differed by source and by participant and was supplied without curation.

The CDR3 spans 13 residues, from the cysteine through the phenylalanine. Of all the DNA, just the CDR3 is kept, 39 bases in frame from base 1. V has 6 bases trimmed and J has 8 bases trimmed; junction bases matching no gene number 5. Taken from the germline V gene, the CDR1 and CDR2 loops are MNHEY and SVGAGI. One collaborating source in Seattle enrolled patients during active infection and followed them longitudinally through the course of disease. Whole blood was collected in K2EDTA tubes by collaborating institutions according to the institutions' own protocols. Collaborator samples were shipped for TCRbeta analysis as frozen whole blood, isolated PBMCs, or DNA extracted from either sample type.

The receptor was isolated from a middle-aged man with COVID-19, enrolled during active disease. The chain couples TRBV6-5 to TRBJ1-2; 11 bases in between match TRBD1. The sequencing sample was made of peripheral blood. The CDR3 region has the sequence CASRGQGALGYTF. The nucleotides read TGTGCCAGCAGAGGACAGGGGGCGTTGGGCTACACCTTC.